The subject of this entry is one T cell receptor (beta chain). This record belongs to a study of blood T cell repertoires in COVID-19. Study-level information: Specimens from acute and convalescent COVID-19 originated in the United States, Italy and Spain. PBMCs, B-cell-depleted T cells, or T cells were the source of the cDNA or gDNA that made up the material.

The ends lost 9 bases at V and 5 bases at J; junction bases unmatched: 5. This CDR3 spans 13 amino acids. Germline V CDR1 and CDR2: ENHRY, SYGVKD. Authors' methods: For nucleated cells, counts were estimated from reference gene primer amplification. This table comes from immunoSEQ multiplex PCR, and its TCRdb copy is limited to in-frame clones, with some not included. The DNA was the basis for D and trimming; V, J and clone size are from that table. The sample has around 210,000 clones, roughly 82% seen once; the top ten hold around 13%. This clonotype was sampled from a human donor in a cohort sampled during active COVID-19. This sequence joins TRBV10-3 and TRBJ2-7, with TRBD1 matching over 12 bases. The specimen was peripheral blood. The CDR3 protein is CAITGTGGDEQYF. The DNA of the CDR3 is TGTGCCATAACCGGGACAGGGGGCGACGAGCAGTACTTC.